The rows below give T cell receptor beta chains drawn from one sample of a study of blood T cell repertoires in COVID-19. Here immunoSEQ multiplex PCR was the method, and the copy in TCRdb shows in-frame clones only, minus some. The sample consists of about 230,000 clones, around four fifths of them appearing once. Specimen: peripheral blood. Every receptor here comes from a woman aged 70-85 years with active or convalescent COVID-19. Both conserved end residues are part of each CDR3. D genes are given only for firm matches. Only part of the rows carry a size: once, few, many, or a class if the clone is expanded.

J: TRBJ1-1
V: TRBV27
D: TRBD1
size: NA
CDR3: CASSLTGRIGNTEAFF
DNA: TGTGCCAGCAGTTTGACAGGGCGAATTGGAAACACTGAAGCTTTCTTT

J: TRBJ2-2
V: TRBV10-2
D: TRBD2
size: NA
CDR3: CASSEGTSGMGGELFF
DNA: TGCGCCAGCAGTGAAGGGACTAGCGGGATGGGCGGGGAGCTGTTTTTT

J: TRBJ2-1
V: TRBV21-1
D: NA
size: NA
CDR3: CASSNTRLGNKDEQFF
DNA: TGTGCCAGCAGCAATACCAGACTCGGGAATAAAGATGAGCAGTTCTTC

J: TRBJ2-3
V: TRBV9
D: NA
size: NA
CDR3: CASSPGGPYTDTQYF
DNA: TGTGCCAGCAGCCCGGGGGGCCCCTACACAGATACGCAGTATTTT

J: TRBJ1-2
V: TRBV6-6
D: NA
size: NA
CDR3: CASSPGRGTNGYTF
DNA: TGTGCCAGCAGCCCTGGTCGAGGGACAAATGGCTACACCTTC

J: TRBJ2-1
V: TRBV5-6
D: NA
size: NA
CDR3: CASSLAGLDSGIYNEQFF
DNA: TGTGCCAGCAGCTTGGCGGGGCTGGACAGCGGGATATACAATGAGCAGTTCTTC

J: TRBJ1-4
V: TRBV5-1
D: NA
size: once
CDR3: CASSLRHVYEKLFF
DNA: TGCGCCAGCAGCCTAAGACACGTTTATGAAAAACTGTTTTTT

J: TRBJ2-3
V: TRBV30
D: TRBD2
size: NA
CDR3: CAWTPSPAGGGDTQYF
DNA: TGTGCCTGGACTCCCTCCCCCGCGGGGGGAGGGGATACGCAGTATTTT

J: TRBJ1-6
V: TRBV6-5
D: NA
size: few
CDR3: CASSYSSGSDSPLHF
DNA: TGTGCCAGCAGTTACTCGTCGGGGTCTGATTCACCCCTCCACTTT

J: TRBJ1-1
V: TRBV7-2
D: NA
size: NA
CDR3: CASSFVLMNTEAFF
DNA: TGTGCCAGCAGCTTCGTACTCATGAACACTGAAGCTTTCTTT

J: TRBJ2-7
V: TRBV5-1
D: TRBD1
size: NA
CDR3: CASSLGDRGWEQYF
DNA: TGCGCCAGCAGCTTGGGGGACAGGGGATGGGAGCAGTACTTC

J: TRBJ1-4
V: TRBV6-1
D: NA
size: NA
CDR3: CASSEGHATTNEKLFF
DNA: TGTGCCAGCAGTGAGGGGCACGCGACAACTAATGAAAAACTGTTTTTT

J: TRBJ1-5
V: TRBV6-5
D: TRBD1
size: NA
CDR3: CASDRDGNQPQHF
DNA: TGTGCCAGTGACAGGGATGGCAATCAGCCCCAGCATTTT

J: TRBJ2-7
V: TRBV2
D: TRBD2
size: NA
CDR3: CASIVSGLLSSYEQYF
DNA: TGTGCCAGCATCGTCTCGGGACTACTTAGCTCCTACGAGCAGTACTTC

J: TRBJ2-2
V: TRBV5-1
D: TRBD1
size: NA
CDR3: CASSLGQGAGELFF
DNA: TGCGCCAGCAGCTTGGGACAGGGGGCCGGGGAGCTGTTTTTT

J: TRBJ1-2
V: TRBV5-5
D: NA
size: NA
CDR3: CASSVKGGGYTF
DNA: TGTGCCAGCAGCGTTAAAGGGGGTGGCTACACCTTC

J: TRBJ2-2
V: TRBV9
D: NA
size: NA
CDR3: CATQGPQGSNTGELFF
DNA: TGTGCCACCCAGGGGCCACAGGGATCGAACACCGGGGAGCTGTTTTTT

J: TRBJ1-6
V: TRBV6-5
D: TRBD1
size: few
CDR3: CASSYTGAYNSPLHF
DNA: TGTGCCAGCAGTTACACAGGGGCTTATAATTCACCCCTCCACTTT